Listed here are 23 T cell receptor beta chains from one sample, sequenced in a study of cytomegalovirus exposure and HLA in healthy donors. PCR employed 60 Vbeta and 13 Jbeta primers. The table came from immunoSEQ multiplex PCR; TCRdb's copy has only in-frame clones and leaves some out. The table has about 140,000 clones, 65% to 85% seen once; the top ten hold roughly 0.87%. Sequences were obtained from PBMCs. Receptors originate from a man aged 18 to 29 in good health and CMV-seronegative.

In its sample, this clone was seen a few times. The chain joins TRBV4-1 to TRBJ1-1; TRBD1 might be the D (6 bases). V lost 2 bases to trimming and J lost 7 bases, with 17 bases between them. CDR1 is MGHRA and CDR2 is YSYEKL in the germline V gene. This CDR3 comprises 15 residues. In DNA, the CDR3 is TGCGCCAGCAGCCAACCAGGATGGGGGCCCGATGAAGCTTTCTTT. This encodes CASSQPGWGPDEAFF.

This clone was found a few times. The chain combines TRBV6-1 with TRBJ2-7; perhaps TRBD1 as D (5 bases). Germline V gives CDR1 MNHNS, CDR2 SASEGT. This CDR3 has 13 amino acids. The germline V and J ends were trimmed by 10 bases and 4 bases, with 17 bases remaining between them. In nucleotides, the CDR3 is TGTGCCACCGCGGCAGGGATAGGGTACGAGCAGTACTTC. As protein: CATAAGIGYEQYF.

This rearrangement joins TRBV10-3 to TRBJ1-3, with 7 bases lining up with TRBD1. V trimming: 2 bases; J trimming: 8 bases; junction bases outside the gene matches: 9. The CDR3 is 15 amino acids. The germline CDR1 and CDR2 sequences are ENHRY and SYGVKD. The CDR3, as DNA: TGTGCCATCAGTGAGAATCAGGGGGGCTTGGACACCATATATTTT. Its translation is CAISENQGGLDTIYF.

This sequence joins TRBV25-1 and TRBJ2-1, with 7 bases aligning to TRBD2. Losses at the gene ends were 2 bases for V and 7 bases for J; bases not matched to a gene: 14. CDR1 and CDR2 (germline): MGHDK, SYGVNS. The CDR3 runs to 17 residues. In DNA form, the CDR3 reads TGTGCCAGCAGTGAAATGGCGGGGGACCACATGGGGAATGAGCAGTTCTTC. It codes for CASSEMAGDHMGNEQFF.

The chain uses TRBV4-3 and TRBJ1-6; TRBD1 matches 7 bases. The CDR3 covers 15 residues. The ends lost 1 base at V and 5 bases at J; junction bases unmatched: 2. The germline gives CDR1 LGHNA, CDR2 YSLEER. The CDR3 bases are TGCGCCAGCAGCCAAGGAGACAGGGATAATTCACCCCTCCACTTT. Its protein is CASSQGDRDNSPLHF.

V usage is TRBV2 and J usage is TRBJ1-5; 7 bases line up with TRBD1. Germline V lookup: CDR1 SNHLY, CDR2 FYNNEI. This CDR3 contains 14 residues. V shed 6 bases, J shed 6 bases, and the junction held 8 bases outside the gene matches. The CDR3 DNA follows: TGTGCCAGCAGAGTAGACAGGGAGTTTCAGCCCCAGCATTTT. It is translated as CASRVDREFQPQHF. Supplemented by reference TRBV2 and TRBJ1-5, the full variable domain reads EPEVTQTPSHQVTQMGQEVILRCVPISNHLYFYWYRQILGQKVEFLVSFYNNEISEKSEIFDDQFSVERPDGSNFTLKIRSTKLEDSAMYFCASRVDREFQPQHFGDGTRLSIL.

The DNA of the CDR3 is TGTGCCAGCAGCTTAAGGGGAGGAGGGGAAGCTTTCTTT. Translation gives CASSLRGGGEAFF. The rearrangement uses TRBV7-2 and TRBJ1-1; TRBD1 might be the D (5 bases). Germline CDR1 reads SGHTA; CDR2 reads FQGNSA. The CDR3 contains 13 residues. V was trimmed by 2 bases and J by 8 bases, leaving 12 bases between them.

There are a few counts of this clone. The chain links TRBV29-1 to TRBJ2-5; TRBD2 agrees at 8 bases. The better agreement between TRBJ2-7 and the DNA end casts doubt on the J call. In germline, CDR1 is SQVTM, CDR2 ANQGSEA. This CDR3 spans 12 amino acids. The CDR3 region is CSVVRGAYEQYF. The CDR3, as DNA: TGCAGCGTTGTGCGGGGGGCCTACGAGCAGTACTTC.

The rearrangement links TRBV19 to TRBJ2-2; 10 bases agree with TRBD1. This CDR3 is built from 14 residues. Germline V gene data show CDR1 as LNHDA and CDR2 as SQIVND (reference sequence). V lost 7 bases to trimming and J lost 6 bases; unmatched junction nucleotides: 5. The CDR3 coding sequence is TGTGCCAGTAACAGACAGGGGGCATCCGGGGAGCTGTTTTTT. Encoded protein: CASNRQGASGELFF.

The chain links TRBV7-2 to TRBJ2-7; D call uncertain. CDR3 length equals 13 residues. Trimming shortened V by 5 bases and J by 0 bases, and 8 bases separated the two germline ends. CDR1 is SGHTA, CDR2 FQGNSA, per germline. CDR3 DNA: TGTGCCAGCAGCCTATGGAGCTCCTACGAGCAGTACTTC. Protein product: CASSLWSSYEQYF.

This clone was observed a handful of times. The V call is TRBV6-5, the J call TRBJ2-1, with D maybe TRBD2 (6 bases). Germline assignment: CDR1 MNHEY and CDR2 SVGAGI. The CDR3 sequence is 15 residues long. Trimming cost V 6 bases and J 2 bases, with 14 bases left between them. The CDR3 is CASRPDYPTYNEQFF. CDR3 DNA sequence: TGTGCCAGCAGACCGGACTACCCTACCTACAATGAGCAGTTCTTC.

The V and J genes are TRBV7-2 and TRBJ2-2; 8 bases match TRBD1. Trimming cost V 2 bases and J 1 base; bases outside gene matches: 6. Germline V lookup: CDR1 SGHTA, CDR2 FQGNSA. This CDR3 comprises 17 residues. CDR3 DNA: TGTGCCAGCAGCTTATCCTTTGGGACAGGGAACACCGGGGAGCTGTTTTTT. It translates to CASSLSFGTGNTGELFF. The whole variable domain, remainder taken from reference TRBV7-2 and TRBJ2-2, is GAGVSQSPSNKVTEKGKDVELRCDPISGHTALYWYRQSLGQGLEFLIYFQGNSAPDKSGLPSDRFSAERTGGSVSTLTIQRTQQEDSAVYLCASSLSFGTGNTGELFFGEGSRLTVL.

V is TRBV29-1 and J is TRBJ1-2; TRBD1 agrees at 8 bases. Trimming at V came to 4 bases and at J to 6 bases, leaving 7 bases not matched to a gene. The germline gives CDR1 SQVTM, CDR2 ANQGSEA. There are 13 residues in the CDR3. The CDR3 sequence is CSVGGTGIDGYTF. CDR3 DNA sequence: TGCAGCGTTGGGGGGACAGGAATTGATGGCTACACCTTC.

This chain uses TRBV7-9 with TRBJ2-2; D call uncertain. Germline assignment: CDR1 SEHNR and CDR2 FQNEAQ (reference sequence). This CDR3 has 17 amino acids. V lost 5 bases to trimming and J lost 0 bases, with 16 bases between them. The CDR3 spells CASSLLRESANTGELFF. The CDR3 DNA follows: TGTGCCAGCAGCCTCCTCCGAGAGAGCGCGAACACCGGGGAGCTGTTTTTT.

This chain connects TRBV5-1 to TRBJ2-2; TRBD1 matches at 7 bases. J lost 7 bases, V lost 0 bases, and 9 bases had no gene match. CDR3 length: 16 residues. The V gene's germline CDR1 is SGHRS and CDR2 YFSETQ. CDR3 DNA: TGCGCCAGCAGCTTGGCCAGTAACAGGGGCCGCGGGGAGCTGTTTTTT. Translated, it gives CASSLASNRGRGELFF. Full variable domain (missing parts from reference TRBV5-1 and TRBJ2-2): KAGVTQTPRYLIKTRGQQVTLSCSPISGHRSVSWYQQTPGQGLQFLFEYFSETQRNKGNFPGRFSGRQFSNSRSEMNVSTLELGDSALYLCASSLASNRGRGELFFGEGSRLTVL.

A few counts support this clone. This chain connects TRBV30 to TRBJ2-1, with a possible D match to TRBD2 (5 bases). V shed 1 base and J shed 5 bases, with 15 bases lying between them. The germline V gene encodes CDR1 GTSNPN and CDR2 SVGIG (reference sequence). The CDR3 loop spans 15 amino acids. The CDR3 bases are TGTGCCTGGAGTGCCACGGACTTACCGGACAATGAGCAGTTCTTC. As protein: CAWSATDLPDNEQFF. Full variable domain (outside the CDR3, taken from reference TRBV30 and TRBJ2-1): SQTIHQWPATLVQPVGSPLSLECTVEGTSNPNLYWYRQAAGRGLQLLFYSVGIGQISSEVPQNLSASRPQDRQFILSSKKLLLSDSGFYLCAWSATDLPDNEQFFGPGTRLTVL.

This clone was observed a few times. The J gene is TRBJ2-1, the V gene TRBV4-3; D possibly corresponds to TRBD1 (6 bases). V lost 0 bases, J lost 13 bases, and 10 bases lay in between. The germline V gene has CDR1 LGHNA and CDR2 YSLEER. This CDR3 contains 12 residues. In DNA, the CDR3 is TGCGCCAGCAGCCAAGAACAGGGCCCACAGTTCTTC. As protein: CASSQEQGPQFF.

This clone was counted a few times. This chain joins TRBV7-8 and TRBJ1-1, with a possible D match to TRBD1 (5 bases). CDR3 size: 14 residues. Germline V gives CDR1 SGHVS, CDR2 FQNEAQ. Trimming removed 5 bases from V and 5 bases from J, with 15 bases in between. The CDR3 spells CASSPAGGVTEAFF. Written as DNA, the CDR3 is TGTGCCAGCAGCCCCGCGGGGGGGGTGACTGAAGCTTTCTTT.

The rearrangement links TRBV7-2 to TRBJ2-2, with D perhaps TRBD2 (5 bases). The length of the CDR3 is 13 residues. V lost 2 bases and J 12 bases, leaving 13 bases between the germline ends. CDR1 and CDR2 from the germline V gene are SGHTA and FQGNSA. CDR3 nucleotide sequence: TGTGCCAGCAGCTTACGCCGGGGTGTACAGCTGTTTTTT. It is translated as CASSLRRGVQLFF.

The V gene is TRBV6-5, the J gene TRBJ1-2, with D possibly being TRBD1 (5 bases). Looked up from germline, CDR1 is MNHEY and CDR2 is SVGAGI. V was cut by 0 bases and J by 4 bases, with 15 bases left in between. This CDR3 contains 16 residues. CDR3 sequence reads: CASSYSVSGISYGYTF. The DNA of the CDR3 is TGTGCCAGCAGTTACTCGGTGTCAGGGATTTCCTATGGCTACACCTTC.

The chain has TRBV12-5 and TRBJ2-5; no clear D. The DNA end favors TRBJ2-7, so the J call may be wrong. CDR3 length: 11 amino acids. Germline-derived CDR1 and CDR2 are LGHNT and FRNRAP. This CDR3 is CASGIIYEQYF. The CDR3 bases are TGTGCTAGTGGTATAATCTACGAGCAGTACTTC.

The J gene is TRBJ2-1, the V gene TRBV30, with no clear D. Germline V gene data show CDR1 as GTSNPN and CDR2 as SVGIG (reference sequence). This CDR3 has 15 residues. The germline V and J ends were trimmed by 0 bases and 6 bases, with 15 bases remaining between them. The DNA for the CDR3 is TGTGCCTGGAGTGTACGAAATCGGCAGGTCAATGAGCAGTTCTTC. It encodes CAWSVRNRQVNEQFF. Supplemented by reference TRBV30 and TRBJ2-1, the full variable domain reads SQTIHQWPATLVQPVGSPLSLECTVEGTSNPNLYWYRQAAGRGLQLLFYSVGIGQISSEVPQNLSASRPQDRQFILSSKKLLLSDSGFYLCAWSVRNRQVNEQFFGPGTRLTVL.

The rearrangement uses TRBV7-6 and TRBJ1-1; the D is unclear. Germline lookup yields CDR1 SGHVS and CDR2 FNYEAQ. V lost 2 bases and J 2 bases, leaving 6 bases between the germline ends. CDR3 length: 13 amino acids. CDR3 amino acids: CASSLSVNTEAFF. The CDR3 DNA is TGTGCCAGCAGCTTATCAGTAAACACTGAAGCTTTCTTT. The variable domain in full, completed from reference TRBV7-6 and TRBJ1-1, reads GAGVSQSPRYKVTKRGQDVALRCDPISGHVSLYWYRQALGQGPEFLTYFNYEAQQDKSGLPNDRFSAERPEGSISTLTIQRTEQRDSAMYRCASSLSVNTEAFFGQGTRLTVV.